This TCR beta chain derives from a study of shared clonotypes between healthy human individuals. This table comes from immunoSEQ multiplex PCR, and its TCRdb copy is limited to in-frame clones, with some not included. The data contain under 2,500,000 clones, roughly 95% of them singletons. With 6 bases removed from V and 7 bases from J, the gap between germline ends came to 13 bases. There are 13 residues in the CDR3. CDR1 and CDR2 from the germline V gene are GTSNPN and SVGIG (reference sequence). This sequence originates from a man between 18 and 35 years old in good health. The V gene is TRBV30, the J gene TRBJ1-6, with a weak D call TRBD1 (6 bases). Material: naive CD4+ T cells sorted from blood. The subset here: CD45RA+ positively selected. DNA for the CDR3: TGTGCCTGTTCGGGACAAACCAATTCACCCCTCCACTTT. Translation gives CACSGQTNSPLHF.